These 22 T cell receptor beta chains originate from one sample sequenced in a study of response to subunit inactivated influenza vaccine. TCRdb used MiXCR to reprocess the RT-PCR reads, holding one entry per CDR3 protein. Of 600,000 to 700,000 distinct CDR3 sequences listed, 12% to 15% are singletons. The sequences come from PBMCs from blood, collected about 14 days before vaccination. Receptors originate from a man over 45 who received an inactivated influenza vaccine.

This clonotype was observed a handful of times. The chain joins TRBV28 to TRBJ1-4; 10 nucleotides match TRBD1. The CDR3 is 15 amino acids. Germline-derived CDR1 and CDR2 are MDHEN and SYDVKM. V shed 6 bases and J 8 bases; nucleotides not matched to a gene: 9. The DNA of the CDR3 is TGTGCCAGCAGGGACCCGGGACAGGGGAGAGAAAAACTGTTTTTT. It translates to CASRDPGQGREKLFF. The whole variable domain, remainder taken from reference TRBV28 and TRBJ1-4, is DVKVTQSSRYLVKRTGEKVFLECVQDMDHENMFWYRQDPGLGLRLIYFSYDVKMKEKGDIPEGYSVSREKKERFSLILESASTNQTSMYLCASRDPGQGREKLFFGSGTQLSVL.

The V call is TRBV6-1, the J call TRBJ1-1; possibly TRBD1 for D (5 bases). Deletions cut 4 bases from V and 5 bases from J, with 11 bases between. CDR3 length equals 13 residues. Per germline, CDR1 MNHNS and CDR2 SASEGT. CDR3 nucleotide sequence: TGTGCCAGCAGTGCGACAGTTTGGACTGAAGCTTTCTTT. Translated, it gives CASSATVWTEAFF.

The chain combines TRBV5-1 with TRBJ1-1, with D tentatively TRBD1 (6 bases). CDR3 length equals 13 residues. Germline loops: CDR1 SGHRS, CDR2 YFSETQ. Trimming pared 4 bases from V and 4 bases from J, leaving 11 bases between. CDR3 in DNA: TGCGCCAGCAGCCCGGCAGGGGTCACTGAAGCTTTCTTT. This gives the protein CASSPAGVTEAFF.

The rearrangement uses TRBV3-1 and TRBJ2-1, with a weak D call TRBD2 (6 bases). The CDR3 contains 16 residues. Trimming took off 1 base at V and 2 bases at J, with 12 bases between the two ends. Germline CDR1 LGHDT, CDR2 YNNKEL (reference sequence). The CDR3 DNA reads TGTGCCAGCAGCCAAGTGGGACGGGAGCCCTACAATGAGCAGTTCTTC. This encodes CASSQVGREPYNEQFF.

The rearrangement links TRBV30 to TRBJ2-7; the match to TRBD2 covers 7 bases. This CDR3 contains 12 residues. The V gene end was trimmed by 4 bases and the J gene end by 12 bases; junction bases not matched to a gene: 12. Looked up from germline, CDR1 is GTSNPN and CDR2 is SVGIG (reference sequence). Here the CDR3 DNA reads TGTGCCTGGATCAAGGCAGGGAGGGTTTCGTACTTC. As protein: CAWIKAGRVSYF.

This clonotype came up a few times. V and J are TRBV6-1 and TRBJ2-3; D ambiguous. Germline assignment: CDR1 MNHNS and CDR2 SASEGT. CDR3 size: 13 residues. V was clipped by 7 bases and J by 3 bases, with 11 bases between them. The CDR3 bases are TGTGCCAGCAAAAGGGTTGTGACAGATACGCAGTATTTT. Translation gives CASKRVVTDTQYF.

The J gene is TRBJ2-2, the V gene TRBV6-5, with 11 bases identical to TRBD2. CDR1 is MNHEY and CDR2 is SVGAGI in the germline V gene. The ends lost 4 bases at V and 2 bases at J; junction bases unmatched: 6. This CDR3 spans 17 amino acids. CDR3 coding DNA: TGTGCCAGCAGTTCATCTAGACTAGCGGGAAACACCGGGGAGCTGTTTTTT. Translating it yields CASSSSRLAGNTGELFF.

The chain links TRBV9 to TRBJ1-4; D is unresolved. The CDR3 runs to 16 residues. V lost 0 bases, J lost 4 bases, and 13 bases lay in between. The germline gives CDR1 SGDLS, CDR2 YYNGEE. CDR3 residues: CASSVVGNPDNEKLFF. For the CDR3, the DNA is TGTGCCAGCAGCGTAGTGGGAAACCCGGATAATGAAAAACTGTTTTTT.

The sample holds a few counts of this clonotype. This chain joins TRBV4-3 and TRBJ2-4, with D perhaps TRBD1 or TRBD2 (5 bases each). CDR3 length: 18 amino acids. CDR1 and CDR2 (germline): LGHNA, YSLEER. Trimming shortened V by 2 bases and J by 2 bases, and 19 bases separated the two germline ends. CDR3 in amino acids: CASSQSIRPGLSKNIQYF. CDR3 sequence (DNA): TGCGCCAGCAGCCAATCAATTCGACCGGGGCTGTCCAAAAACATTCAGTACTTC.

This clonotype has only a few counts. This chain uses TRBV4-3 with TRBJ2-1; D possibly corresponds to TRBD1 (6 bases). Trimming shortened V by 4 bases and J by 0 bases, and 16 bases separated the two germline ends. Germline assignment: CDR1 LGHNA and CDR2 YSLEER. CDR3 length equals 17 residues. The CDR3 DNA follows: TGCGCCAGCAGCCCTTCACGGGACACTGCCTCCTACAATGAGCAGTTCTTC. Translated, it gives CASSPSRDTASYNEQFF.

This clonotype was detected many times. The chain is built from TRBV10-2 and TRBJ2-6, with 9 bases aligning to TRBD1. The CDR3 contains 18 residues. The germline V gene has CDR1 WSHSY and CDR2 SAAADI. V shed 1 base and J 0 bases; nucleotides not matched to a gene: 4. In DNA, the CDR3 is TGCGCCAGCAGTGAGTGGACAGGGGTTTTCTCTGGGGCCAACGTCCTGACTTTC. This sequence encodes CASSEWTGVFSGANVLTF.

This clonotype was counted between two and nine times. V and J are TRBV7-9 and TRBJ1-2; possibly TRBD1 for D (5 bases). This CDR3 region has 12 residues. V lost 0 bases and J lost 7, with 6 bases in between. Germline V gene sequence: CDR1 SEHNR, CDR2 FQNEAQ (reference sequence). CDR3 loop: CASSLARAGYTF. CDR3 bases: TGTGCCAGCAGCTTAGCCAGGGCTGGCTACACCTTC.

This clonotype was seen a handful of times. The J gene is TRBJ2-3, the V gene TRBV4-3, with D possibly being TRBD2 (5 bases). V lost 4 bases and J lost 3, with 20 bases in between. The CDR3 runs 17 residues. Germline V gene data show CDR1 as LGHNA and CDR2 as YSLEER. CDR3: CASSLKVFAAETDTQYF. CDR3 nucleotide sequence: TGCGCCAGCAGCCTAAAGGTATTCGCAGCGGAAACAGATACGCAGTATTTT.

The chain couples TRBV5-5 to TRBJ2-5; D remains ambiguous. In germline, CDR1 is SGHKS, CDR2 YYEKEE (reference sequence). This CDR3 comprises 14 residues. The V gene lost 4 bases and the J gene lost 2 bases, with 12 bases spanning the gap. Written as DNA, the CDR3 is TGTGCCAGCAGCATATTACAGCCACAAGAGACCCAGTACTTC. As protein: CASSILQPQETQYF.

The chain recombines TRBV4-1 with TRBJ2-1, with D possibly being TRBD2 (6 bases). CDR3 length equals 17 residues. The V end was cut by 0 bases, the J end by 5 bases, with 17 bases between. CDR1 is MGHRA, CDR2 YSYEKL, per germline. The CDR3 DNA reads TGCGCCAGCAGCCAAGATTTCCGGACTAAAATAAACAATGAGCAGTTCTTC. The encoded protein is CASSQDFRTKINNEQFF.

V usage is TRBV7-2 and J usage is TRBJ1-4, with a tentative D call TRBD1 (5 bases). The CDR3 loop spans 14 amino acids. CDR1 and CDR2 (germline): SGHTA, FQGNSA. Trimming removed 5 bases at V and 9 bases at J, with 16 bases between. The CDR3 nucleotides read TGTGCCAGCAGCCCCGAATTTTACAGGAAAAAACTGTTTTTT. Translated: CASSPEFYRKKLFF.

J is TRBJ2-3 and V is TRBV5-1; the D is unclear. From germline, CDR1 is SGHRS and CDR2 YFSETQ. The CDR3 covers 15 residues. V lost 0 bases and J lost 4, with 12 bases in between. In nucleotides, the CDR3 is TGCGCCAGCAGCTTGGTGGGAATCCCCCCAGATACGCAGTATTTT. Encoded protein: CASSLVGIPPDTQYF.

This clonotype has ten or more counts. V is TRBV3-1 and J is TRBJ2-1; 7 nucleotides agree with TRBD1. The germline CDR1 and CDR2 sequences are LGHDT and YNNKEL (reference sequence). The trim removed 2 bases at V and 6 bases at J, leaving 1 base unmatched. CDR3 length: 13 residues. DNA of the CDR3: TGTGCCAGCAGCCAAACAGGGGTCAATGAGCAGTTCTTC. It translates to CASSQTGVNEQFF.

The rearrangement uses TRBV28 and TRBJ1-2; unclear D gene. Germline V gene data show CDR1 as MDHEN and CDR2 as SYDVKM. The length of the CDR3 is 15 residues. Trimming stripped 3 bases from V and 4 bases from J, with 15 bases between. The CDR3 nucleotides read TGTGCCAGCAGTTTTATCACCACCGCCCCCTATGGCTACACCTTC. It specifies CASSFITTAPYGYTF.

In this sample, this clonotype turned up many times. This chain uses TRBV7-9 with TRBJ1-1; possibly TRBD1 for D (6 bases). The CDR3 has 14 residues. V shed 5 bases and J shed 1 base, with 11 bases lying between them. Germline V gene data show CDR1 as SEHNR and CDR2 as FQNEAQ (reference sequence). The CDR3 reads CASSRQGPNTEAFF. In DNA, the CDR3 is TGTGCCAGCAGCCGCCAGGGGCCGAACACTGAAGCTTTCTTT.

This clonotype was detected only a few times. The CDR3 DNA reads TGTGCCAGCAGCGTAGATGGGACAGCTATGAACACTGAAGCTTTCTTT. Amino acid sequence: CASSVDGTAMNTEAFF. The chain joins TRBV9 to TRBJ1-1; 7 bases fit TRBD1. Per the germline V gene, CDR1 is SGDLS and CDR2 is YYNGEE. This CDR3 has 16 residues. V shed 0 bases and J 0 bases; nucleotides not matched to a gene: 5.

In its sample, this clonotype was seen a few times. CDR3 loop: CSVVPRDTEAFF. The CDR3 coding sequence is TGCAGCGTTGTTCCGCGGGACACTGAAGCTTTCTTT. The V and J genes are TRBV29-1 and TRBJ1-1, with no clear D. This CDR3 has 12 residues. CDR1 and CDR2 from the germline V gene are SQVTM and ANQGSEA. With 4 bases removed from V and 3 bases from J, the gap between germline ends came to 9 bases.